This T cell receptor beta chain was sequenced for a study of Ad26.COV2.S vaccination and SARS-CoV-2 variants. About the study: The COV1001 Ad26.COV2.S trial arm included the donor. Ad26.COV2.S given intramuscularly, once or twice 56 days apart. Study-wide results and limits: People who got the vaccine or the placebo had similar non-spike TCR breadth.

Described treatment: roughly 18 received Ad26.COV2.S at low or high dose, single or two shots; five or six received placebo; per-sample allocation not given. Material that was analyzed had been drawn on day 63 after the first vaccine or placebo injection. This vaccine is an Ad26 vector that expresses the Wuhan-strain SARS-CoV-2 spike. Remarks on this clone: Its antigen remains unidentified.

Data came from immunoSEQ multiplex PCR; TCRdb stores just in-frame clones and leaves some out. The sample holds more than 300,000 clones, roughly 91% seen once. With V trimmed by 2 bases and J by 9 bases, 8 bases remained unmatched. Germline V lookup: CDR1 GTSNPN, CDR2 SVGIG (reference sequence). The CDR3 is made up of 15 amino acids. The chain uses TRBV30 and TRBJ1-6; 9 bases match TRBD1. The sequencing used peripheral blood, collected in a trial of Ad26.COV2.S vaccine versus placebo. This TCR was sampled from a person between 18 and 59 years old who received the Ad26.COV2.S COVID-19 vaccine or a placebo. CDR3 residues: CAWSWDRVIASPLHF. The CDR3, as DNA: TGTGCCTGGAGTTGGGACAGGGTAATAGCTTCACCCCTCCACTTT.